The sequence of this TCR beta chain was determined in a study of control samples from healthy donors and cancer patients. Generated by immunoSEQ multiplex PCR, the TCRdb table keeps only in-frame clones and is missing some. The table records 100,000 to 150,000 clones, 80% to 95% of them present only once. Trimming left V 6 bases short and J 6 bases short, with 14 bases between. The CDR3 has 12 residues. The germline CDR1 and CDR2 sequences are SQVTM and ANQGSEA. Sequenced material: blood. This clonotype was obtained from a middle-aged man in good health. This chain connects TRBV29-1 to TRBJ1-1, with a possible D match to TRBD1 (6 bases). The CDR3 nucleotides read TGCAGCGTCGGTCGTGGGGGCCCTGAAGCTTTCTTT. Its protein is CSVGRGGPEAFF.